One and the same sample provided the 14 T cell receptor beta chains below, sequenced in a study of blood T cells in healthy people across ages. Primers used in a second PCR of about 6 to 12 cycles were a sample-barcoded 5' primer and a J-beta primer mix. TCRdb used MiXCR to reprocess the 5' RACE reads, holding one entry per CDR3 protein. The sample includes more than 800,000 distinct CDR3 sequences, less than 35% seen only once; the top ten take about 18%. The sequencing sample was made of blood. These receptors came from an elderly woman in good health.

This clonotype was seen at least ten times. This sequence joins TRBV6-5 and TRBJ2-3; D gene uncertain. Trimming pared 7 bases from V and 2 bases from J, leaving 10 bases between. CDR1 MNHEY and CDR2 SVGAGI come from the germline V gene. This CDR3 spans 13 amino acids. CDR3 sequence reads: CASKSLFTDTQYF. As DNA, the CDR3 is TGTGCCAGCAAGAGCCTATTCACAGATACGCAGTATTTT.

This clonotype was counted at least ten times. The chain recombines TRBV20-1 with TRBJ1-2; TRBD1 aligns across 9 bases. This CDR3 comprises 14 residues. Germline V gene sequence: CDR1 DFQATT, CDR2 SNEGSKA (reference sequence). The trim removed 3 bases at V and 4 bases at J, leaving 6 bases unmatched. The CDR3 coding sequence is TGCAGTGCTAGTCAGGGACAGGGCAGCTATGGCTACACCTTC. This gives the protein CSASQGQGSYGYTF.

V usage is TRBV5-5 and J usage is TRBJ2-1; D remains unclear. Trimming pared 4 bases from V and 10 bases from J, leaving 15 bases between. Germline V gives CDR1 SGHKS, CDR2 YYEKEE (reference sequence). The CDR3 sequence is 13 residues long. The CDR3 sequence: CASSPWTVSEQFF. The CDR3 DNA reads TGTGCCAGCAGCCCGTGGACCGTGAGCGAGCAGTTCTTC.

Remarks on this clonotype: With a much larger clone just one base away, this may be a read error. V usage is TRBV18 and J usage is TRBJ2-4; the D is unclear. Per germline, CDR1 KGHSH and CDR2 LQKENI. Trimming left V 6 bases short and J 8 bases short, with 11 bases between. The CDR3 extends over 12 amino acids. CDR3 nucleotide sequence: TGTGCCAGCTCTCGCCAAATAGACATTCAGTACTTC. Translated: CASSRQIDIQYF.

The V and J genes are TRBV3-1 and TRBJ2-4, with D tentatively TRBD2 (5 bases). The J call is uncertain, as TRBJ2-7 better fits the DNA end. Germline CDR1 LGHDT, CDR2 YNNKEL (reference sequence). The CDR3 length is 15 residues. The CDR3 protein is CASSVGIREGYEQYF. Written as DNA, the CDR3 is TGTGCCAGCAGCGTAGGGATCCGAGAGGGCTACGAGCAGTACTTC.

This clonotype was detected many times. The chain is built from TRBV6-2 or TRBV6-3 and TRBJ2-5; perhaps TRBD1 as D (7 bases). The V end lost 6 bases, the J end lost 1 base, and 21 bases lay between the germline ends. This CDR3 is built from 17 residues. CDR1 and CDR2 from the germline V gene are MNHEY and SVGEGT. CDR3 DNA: TGTGCCAGCAGCCGGGGGTCCGGGACAGCACGCCAAGAGACCCAGTACTTC. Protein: CASSRGSGTARQETQYF.

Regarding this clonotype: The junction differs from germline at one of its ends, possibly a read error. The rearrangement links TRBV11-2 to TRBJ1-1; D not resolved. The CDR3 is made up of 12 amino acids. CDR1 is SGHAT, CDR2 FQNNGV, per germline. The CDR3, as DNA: TGTACCAGCAGCTTAGAGGGCACTGAAGCTTTCTTT. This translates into CTSSLEGTEAFF.

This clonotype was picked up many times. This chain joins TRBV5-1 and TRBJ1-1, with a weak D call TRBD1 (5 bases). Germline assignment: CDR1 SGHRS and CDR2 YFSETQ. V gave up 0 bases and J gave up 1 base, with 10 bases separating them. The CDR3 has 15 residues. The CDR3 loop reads CASSLGGRRNTEAFF. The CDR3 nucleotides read TGCGCCAGCAGCTTGGGGGGACGGCGGAACACTGAAGCTTTCTTT.

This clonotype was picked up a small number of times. CDR3 DNA: TGTGCCAGCAGTCATCGGGAGAGCCCAGATACGGAATATTTT. Its protein is CASSHRESPDTEYF. This chain uses TRBV12-3 or TRBV12-4 with TRBJ2-3; D is perhaps TRBD2 (6 bases). This CDR3 is 14 amino acids long. V gave up 5 bases and J gave up 15 bases, with 24 bases separating them.

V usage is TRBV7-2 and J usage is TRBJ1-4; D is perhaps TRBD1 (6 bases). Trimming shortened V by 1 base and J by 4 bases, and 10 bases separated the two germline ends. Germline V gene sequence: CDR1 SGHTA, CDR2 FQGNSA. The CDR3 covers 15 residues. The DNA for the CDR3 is TGTGCCAGCAGCTTAGGGGGGGCGGTTAATGAAAAACTGTTTTTT. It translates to CASSLGGAVNEKLFF.

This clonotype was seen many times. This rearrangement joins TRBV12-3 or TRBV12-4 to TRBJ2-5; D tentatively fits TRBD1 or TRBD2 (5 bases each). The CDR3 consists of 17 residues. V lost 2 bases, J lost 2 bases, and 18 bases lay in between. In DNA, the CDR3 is TGTGCCAGCAGTTTAAGCACGGGTCGGGGCTTACAAGAGACCCAGTACTTC. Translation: CASSLSTGRGLQETQYF.

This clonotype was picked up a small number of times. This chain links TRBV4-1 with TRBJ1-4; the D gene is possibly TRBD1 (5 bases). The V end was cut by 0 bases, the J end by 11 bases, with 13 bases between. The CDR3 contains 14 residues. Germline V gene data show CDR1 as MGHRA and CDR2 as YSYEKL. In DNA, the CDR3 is TGCGCCAGCAGCCAAGAAGCGTCCGCAGGGAAACTGTTTTTT. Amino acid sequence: CASSQEASAGKLFF.

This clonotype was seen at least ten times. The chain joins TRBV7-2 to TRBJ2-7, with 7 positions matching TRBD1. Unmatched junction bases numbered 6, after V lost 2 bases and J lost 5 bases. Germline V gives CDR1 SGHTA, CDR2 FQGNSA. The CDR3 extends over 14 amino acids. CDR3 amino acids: CASSLLQGPHEQYF. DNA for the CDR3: TGTGCCAGCAGCTTATTACAGGGGCCCCACGAGCAGTACTTC.

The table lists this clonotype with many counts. The chain's CDR3 is CASTTLAGSDTQYF. CDR3 bases: TGTGCCAGCACCACCCTGGCTGGTTCAGATACGCAGTATTTT. V gene TRBV5-5 combines with J gene TRBJ2-3, with D uncertain. The length of the CDR3 is 14 residues. CDR1 and CDR2 (germline): SGHKS, YYEKEE (reference sequence). V dropped 6 bases and J dropped 4 bases, with 15 bases sitting between them.